The 29 T cell receptor beta chains presented below share a single source sample, sequenced in a study of Graves' ophthalmopathy and Graves' hyperthyroidism. RNA transcripts served as template for amplifying TCR beta CDR3 sequences. After a first-round RT-PCR with HTBI primers, a second-round multiplex PCR was run. TCRdb re-analysed the multiplex PCR reads in MiXCR, keeping a single row per CDR3 protein. The sample lists a few hundred thousand distinct CDR3 sequences; under 45% were seen once. Sequencing was performed on peripheral blood or thyroid tissue (not recorded which). These receptors were obtained from an adult man with Graves' hyperthyroidism.

Many counts were recorded for this clonotype. The CDR3 loop reads CASSTTGEGSYGYTF. In DNA, the CDR3 is TGTGCCAGCAGCACGACAGGGGAGGGCTCTTATGGCTACACCTTC. The V call is TRBV6-6, the J call TRBJ1-2; 8 nucleotides agree with TRBD1. The CDR3 has 15 residues. Germline lookup yields CDR1 MNHNY and CDR2 SVGAGI (reference sequence). V shed 6 bases and J 5 bases; nucleotides not matched to a gene: 11.

The chain joins TRBV29-1 to TRBJ2-7; D gene unclear. The CDR3 contains 12 residues. Germline CDR1 reads SQVTM; CDR2 reads ANQGSEA. Trimming pared 8 bases from V and 1 base from J, leaving 12 bases between. The DNA of the CDR3 is TGCAGCTTGGTTCTAGGTTCCTACGAGCAGTACTTC. Translation gives CSLVLGSYEQYF.

This clonotype has a count of ten or more. The V call is TRBV29-1, the J call TRBJ1-1; the D gene is possibly TRBD1 (6 bases). V lost 6 bases to trimming and J lost 3 bases, with 14 bases between them. Germline V gene data show CDR1 as SQVTM and CDR2 as ANQGSEA. There are 13 residues in the CDR3. The CDR3 DNA is TGCAGCGTAGGGGGTCCGGTCTACACTGAAGCTTTCTTT. Its protein is CSVGGPVYTEAFF.

V and J are TRBV4-2 and TRBJ2-7; D gene unclear. The last part of the DNA fits TRBJ2-4 better; the J call may be wrong. The CDR3 contains 14 residues. Germline V gene data show CDR1 as LGHNA and CDR2 as YNFKEQ. Here the CDR3 reads CASSQEDGENIQYF. For the CDR3, the DNA is TGTGCCAGCAGCCAAGAGGATGGGGAAAACATTCAGTACTTC.

The chain has TRBV7-9 and TRBJ2-5; 7 nucleotides match TRBD2. Judging by the DNA end, TRBJ2-1 fits better; the J call may be wrong. CDR3 size: 16 residues. CDR1 SEHNR and CDR2 FQNEAQ come from the germline V gene (reference sequence). In nucleotides, the CDR3 is TGTGCCAGCAGCTTACCAGCGGGGCACTCCTACAATGAGCAGTTCTTC. Protein: CASSLPAGHSYNEQFF.

The rearrangement links TRBV7-2 to TRBJ2-7; 7 bases fit TRBD1. V lost 6 bases and J lost 3; bases outside the gene matches: 8. Germline values: CDR1 SGHTA, CDR2 FQGNSA. This CDR3 is built from 14 residues. The CDR3 is CASSLTGNIYEQYF. The CDR3 nucleotides are TGTGCCAGCAGTTTGACAGGGAATATCTACGAGCAGTACTTC.

A remark on this clonotype: A much larger clone sits a single nucleotide away, making a read error possible. Here the CDR3 omits its conserved ending phenylalanine or tryptophan, so a read error is the likely source. This rearrangement joins TRBV9 to TRBJ1-1; 7 bases align to TRBD1. Germline values: CDR1 SGDLS, CDR2 YYNGEE. V shed 3 bases, J shed 0 bases, and the junction held 8 bases outside the gene matches. The CDR3 sequence is 16 residues long. The CDR3 protein is CASSGHRGTMNTEAFS. For the CDR3, the DNA is TGTGCCAGCAGCGGACACAGGGGAACCATGAACACTGAAGCTTTCTCT.

This clonotype has ten or more counts. The chain links TRBV6-5 to TRBJ2-5; 11 bases fit TRBD1. V lost 3 bases and J lost 4; bases outside the gene matches: 4. This CDR3 is 15 amino acids long. Looked up from germline, CDR1 is MNHEY and CDR2 is SVGAGI. The CDR3 sequence is CASSYGQGAGETQYF. CDR3 bases: TGTGCCAGCAGTTATGGACAGGGGGCAGGAGAGACCCAGTACTTC.

The chain has TRBV3-1 and TRBJ2-2; 8 nucleotides match TRBD2. Germline V gene sequence: CDR1 LGHDT, CDR2 YNNKEL (reference sequence). J gave up 6 bases and V 3 bases, and 0 bases lay outside the gene matches. This CDR3 region has 13 residues. The CDR3 protein is CASSQGLAGELFF. The DNA of the CDR3 is TGTGCCAGCAGCCAGGGACTAGCCGGGGAGCTGTTTTTT.

This clonotype was picked up many times. The genes are TRBV28 and TRBJ2-7; the D is unclear. The CDR3 is made up of 14 amino acids. Germline V gene sequence: CDR1 MDHEN, CDR2 SYDVKM. V dropped 3 bases and J dropped 6 bases, with 15 bases sitting between them. The CDR3 spells CASSFPYDSSEQYF. For the CDR3, the DNA is TGTGCCAGCAGTTTCCCCTACGACTCTTCCGAGCAGTACTTC.

In its sample, this clonotype was seen a few times. The CDR3 bases are TGTGCCAGCAGCGTATCAGGGTTGGGTTTTTTTGGCTACACCTTC. It translates to CASSVSGLGFFGYTF. J is TRBJ1-2 and V is TRBV7-8; a possible D gene is TRBD1 (5 bases). CDR1 is SGHVS and CDR2 is FQNEAQ in the germline V gene. V lost 5 bases to trimming and J lost 7 bases, with 20 bases between them. The CDR3 covers 15 residues.

The rearrangement uses TRBV7-8 and TRBJ2-7; 13 nucleotides agree with TRBD2. The CDR3 runs 16 residues. Losses at the gene ends were 1 base for V and 2 bases for J; bases not matched to a gene: 2. From germline, CDR1 is SGHVS and CDR2 FQNEAQ. The CDR3 DNA sequence: TGTGCCAGCAGCTTAGGAGGGACTAGCGGGACCTACGAGCAGTACTTC. As protein: CASSLGGTSGTYEQYF.

The table lists this clonotype with a few counts. The V and J genes are TRBV3-1 and TRBJ1-1; maybe TRBD1 (5 bases). Germline CDR1 reads LGHDT; CDR2 reads YNNKEL (reference sequence). The V end lost 2 bases, the J end lost 8 bases, and 12 bases lay between the germline ends. CDR3 length: 13 residues. CDR3 loop: CASSQSVGGEAFF. In DNA, the CDR3 is TGTGCCAGCAGCCAATCCGTTGGGGGAGAAGCTTTCTTT.

This clonotype was recorded at least ten times. The J gene is TRBJ2-5, the V gene TRBV6-5, with 13 bases aligning to TRBD2. J lost 9 bases, V lost 6 bases, and 13 bases had no gene match. The CDR3 consists of 16 residues. Per germline, CDR1 MNHEY and CDR2 SVGAGI. This CDR3 is CASSRTSGGGLLSQYF. The CDR3 DNA reads TGTGCCAGCAGCCGGACTAGCGGGGGCGGGTTGCTGTCCCAGTACTTC.

This clonotype was detected ten times or more. The chain employs TRBV5-5 and TRBJ1-2; D possibly corresponds to TRBD1 (5 bases). V was clipped by 4 bases and J by 6 bases, with 19 bases between them. Germline V gene sequence: CDR1 SGHKS, CDR2 YYEKEE (reference sequence). This CDR3 is built from 15 residues. The CDR3 DNA reads TGTGCCAGCAGCCTGTTTAACCAGGGTATCGATGGCTACACCTTC. It encodes CASSLFNQGIDGYTF.

This clonotype has at least ten counts. The J gene is TRBJ2-6, the V gene TRBV4-1, with D possibly matching TRBD2 (6 bases). Germline V lookup: CDR1 MGHRA, CDR2 YSYEKL. The germline V and J ends were trimmed by 5 bases and 1 base, with 15 bases remaining between them. CDR3 length: 17 residues. The CDR3 loop is CASSGGARASGANVLTF. The CDR3 region has the DNA TGCGCCAGCAGCGGAGGGGCGAGGGCTTCTGGGGCCAACGTCCTGACTTTC.

V is TRBV20-1 and J is TRBJ1-2; 7 positions match TRBD1. The trim removed 0 bases at V and 6 bases at J, leaving 4 bases unmatched. The CDR3 is made up of 13 amino acids. Germline assignment: CDR1 DFQATT and CDR2 SNEGSKA (reference sequence). As DNA, the CDR3 is TGCAGTGCTAGAGACCGGGACAGAGATGGCTACACCTTC. Its protein product is CSARDRDRDGYTF.

This clonotype was recorded many times. The chain is built from TRBV7-9 and TRBJ2-7; D is unresolved. The CDR3 is 14 amino acids. Trimming removed 3 bases at V and 2 bases at J, with 11 bases between. The germline V gene has CDR1 SEHNR and CDR2 FQNEAQ (reference sequence). CDR3 DNA: TGTGCCAGCAGCTTTTTCAGGACCCCCTACGAGCAGTACTTC. Protein product: CASSFFRTPYEQYF. The full variable domain, its missing parts supplied by reference TRBV7-9 and TRBJ2-7, is DTGVSQNPRHKITKRGQNVTFRCDPISEHNRLYWYRQTLGQGPEFLTYFQNEAQLEKSRLLSDRFSAERPKGSFSTLEIQRTEQGDSAMYLCASSFFRTPYEQYFGPGTRLTVT.

This chain connects TRBV27 to TRBJ2-7, with TRBD2 identical over 7 bases. CDR1 and CDR2 (germline): MNHEY, SMNVEV (reference sequence). V trimming: 5 bases; J trimming: 3 bases; junction bases outside the gene matches: 7. The CDR3 spans 14 residues. CDR3 residues: CASSPGTTFYEQYF. The CDR3 DNA is TGTGCCAGCAGTCCCGGGACTACCTTCTACGAGCAGTACTTC.

For this clonotype: A much larger clonotype is one base distant, so this may be a read error. CDR3 bases: TGTGCCACCGGTTCAGGGATTTTAGCGGGAGGCACCTACGAGCAGTACTTC. Amino acids: CATGSGILAGGTYEQYF. The chain recombines TRBV7-9 with TRBJ2-7, with 10 nucleotides matching TRBD2. The length of the CDR3 is 17 residues. Germline values: CDR1 SEHNR, CDR2 FQNEAQ (reference sequence). V was pared by 10 bases and J by 2 bases, with 17 bases of the junction left unmatched.

Points on this clonotype: The CDR3 carries no conserved terminal phenylalanine or tryptophan, so it likely arises from a read error. The gene calls are TRBV29-1 and TRBJ2-7; 11 bases are shared with TRBD2. This CDR3 region has 15 residues. Germline values: CDR1 SQVTM, CDR2 ANQGSEA. V lost 6 bases and J lost 3; bases outside the gene matches: 10. CDR3 region: CSVEQGTSGFYEQYL. In DNA form, the CDR3 reads TGCAGCGTAGAACAAGGGACTAGCGGATTCTACGAGCAGTACCTC.

This chain connects TRBV7-2 to TRBJ2-7; 14 bases match TRBD2. Germline V gene sequence: CDR1 SGHTA, CDR2 FQGNSA. V lost 6 bases to trimming and J lost 10 bases; unmatched junction nucleotides: 5. This CDR3 region has 13 residues. Here the CDR3 reads CASRRLAGGYQYF. CDR3 bases: TGTGCCAGCAGAAGACTAGCGGGAGGGTATCAGTACTTC.

The chain couples TRBV2 to TRBJ2-5, with 7 bases lining up with TRBD1. The CDR3 is made up of 15 amino acids. Trimming at V came to 2 bases and at J to 2 bases, leaving 5 bases not matched to a gene. The germline V gene has CDR1 SNHLY and CDR2 FYNNEI. The chain's CDR3 is CASSETPDRQETQYF. CDR3 sequence (DNA): TGTGCCAGCAGTGAAACCCCGGACAGGCAAGAGACCCAGTACTTC. Variable domain in full (rest from reference TRBV2 and TRBJ2-5): EPEVTQTPSHQVTQMGQEVILRCVPISNHLYFYWYRQILGQKVEFLVSFYNNEISEKSEIFDDQFSVERPDGSNFTLKIRSTKLEDSAMYFCASSETPDRQETQYFGPGTRLLVL.

The V gene is TRBV9, the J gene TRBJ1-2; D possibly corresponds to TRBD1 (6 bases). CDR3 length equals 14 residues. V shed 4 bases and J shed 7 bases, with 17 bases lying between them. The germline gives CDR1 SGDLS, CDR2 YYNGEE. CDR3 nucleotides: TGTGCCAGCAGCTTAGAGCGGGGGGCAAGTGGCTACACCTTC. This gives the protein CASSLERGASGYTF.

This clonotype has more than one count but fewer than ten. V is TRBV5-1 and J is TRBJ1-4; D ambiguous. The length of the CDR3 is 15 residues. V was pared by 0 bases and J by 8 bases, with 14 bases between. The germline V gene encodes CDR1 SGHRS and CDR2 YFSETQ. In DNA form, the CDR3 reads TGCGCCAGCAGCTTGGCCCCGGGTACCCAGGAAAAACTGTTTTTT. This codes for CASSLAPGTQEKLFF.

V and J are TRBV5-1 and TRBJ2-2, with no clear D. The CDR3 spans 15 residues. V lost 5 bases to trimming and J lost 0 bases, with 11 bases between them. Germline assignment: CDR1 SGHRS and CDR2 YFSETQ. CDR3 DNA sequence: TGCGCCAGCAGAAGGGTTCTATCGAACACCGGGGAGCTGTTTTTT. Translation: CASRRVLSNTGELFF.

A note on this clonotype: This clone may be a read error of a much larger clone one base away. V and J are TRBV7-8 and TRBJ1-6; tentative D call: TRBD1 (6 bases). Germline V gives CDR1 SGHVS, CDR2 FQNEAQ. The CDR3 is made up of 16 amino acids. CDR3 region: CAGSLETRTADSPLHF. The DNA for the CDR3 is TGTGCCGGCAGCTTAGAAACCCGGACAGCCGATTCACCCCTCCACTTT.

This sequence joins TRBV10-3 and TRBJ1-1; D may be TRBD1 (5 bases). The CDR3 runs 13 residues. Germline values: CDR1 ENHRY, CDR2 SYGVKD. V was clipped by 1 base and J by 7 bases, with 10 bases between them. The CDR3 region has the DNA TGTGCCATCAGTGAGTTACAGGCGGGTGAAGCTTTCTTT. Translated: CAISELQAGEAFF.

The chain recombines TRBV10-1 with TRBJ2-3; D uncertain. Germline V lookup: CDR1 WNHNN, CDR2 SYGVQD (reference sequence). The V gene lost 3 bases and the J gene lost 4 bases, with 8 bases spanning the gap. CDR3 size: 13 residues. As DNA, the CDR3 is TGCGCCAGCAGTGAATTGGGGTCAGATACGCAGTATTTT. Translated, it gives CASSELGSDTQYF.